This TCR beta chain was identified during a study of cytomegalovirus exposure and HLA in healthy donors. Overall study results and limits: Exclusion applied to some V segments, including TRBV6-2 and TRBV6-3, as they were indistinguishable. There were some public TCRs occurring in many donors, but most TCR sequences were rare. Some 17,000 TCR beta sequences were associated with HLA alleles at 0.05 false discovery rate in a later analysis. Researchers reported in a later analysis that a missense DCLRE1C variant was tied to TCR beta V- and J-gene trimming.

The PCR used 60 Vbeta and 13 Jbeta primers. Assay: immunoSEQ multiplex PCR; the TCRdb copy retains only in-frame clones and omits some. The sample lists about 180,000 clones; around 80% were seen once. Regarding this clone: Its antigen is not identified.

This CDR3 contains 15 residues. From germline, CDR1 is SGDLS and CDR2 YYNGEE. V lost 5 bases to trimming and J lost 4 bases; unmatched junction nucleotides: 8. This TCR came from a woman between 35 and 50 years old in good health and CMV-seronegative. This chain uses TRBV9 with TRBJ2-7; 11 bases map to TRBD1. The source material was PBMCs. CDR3 nucleotide sequence: TGTGCCAGCAGTGCCGGGACAGGGGGAATGTACGAGCAGTACTTC. Translation: CASSAGTGGMYEQYF.